This T cell receptor beta chain was recorded in a study of CD8 T cells in Susac syndrome. Random-hexamer reverse transcription was applied to roughly 0.5 to 1 ug RNA. Amplification of TCR beta CDR3 by immunoSEQ multiplex PCR spanned 54 Vbeta and 13 Jbeta. TCRdb used MiXCR to reprocess the immunoSEQ multiplex PCR reads, holding one entry per CDR3 protein. The sample carries around 270,000 distinct CDR3 sequences, 89% recorded once. The length of the CDR3 is 15 residues. Trimming pared 5 bases from V and 1 base from J, leaving 14 bases between. Germline V lookup: CDR1 SGHAT, CDR2 FQNNGV. Of note for this clonotype: Its antigen is currently unknown.

Sequencing of TCR beta, carried out with a high-throughput approach, was applied to CD8+ and CD4+ T cells from the blood. TEMRA cells were FACS-enriched and CD8+ and CD4+ T cells negatively isolated. Study-wide findings and caveats: An acknowledgment was made by the study that its TCR sequencing and HLA analysis involved relatively few individuals.

The sample consisted of CD8+ T cells from PBMCs. This rearrangement joins TRBV11-2 to TRBJ2-5; D not resolved. The sequence was obtained from a human donor with multiple sclerosis. CDR3 nucleotide sequence: TGTGCCAGCAGCATCAGCAGGCTCACCCAAGAGACCCAGTACTTC. Its translation: CASSISRLTQETQYF.